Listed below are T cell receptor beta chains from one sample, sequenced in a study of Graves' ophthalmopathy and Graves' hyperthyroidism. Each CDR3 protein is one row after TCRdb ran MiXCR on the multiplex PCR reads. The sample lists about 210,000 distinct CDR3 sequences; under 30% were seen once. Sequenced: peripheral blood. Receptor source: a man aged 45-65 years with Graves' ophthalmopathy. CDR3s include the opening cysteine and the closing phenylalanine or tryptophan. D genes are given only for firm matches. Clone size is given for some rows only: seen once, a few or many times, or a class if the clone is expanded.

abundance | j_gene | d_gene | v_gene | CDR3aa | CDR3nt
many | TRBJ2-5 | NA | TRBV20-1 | CSARDEADRRETQYF | TGCAGTGCTAGAGATGAGGCAGACCGACGGGAGACCCAGTACTTC
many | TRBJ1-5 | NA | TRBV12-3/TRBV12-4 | CASSLGQSRDRQPQHF | TGTGCCAGCAGTTTAGGCCAATCCAGGGATCGTCAGCCCCAGCATTTT
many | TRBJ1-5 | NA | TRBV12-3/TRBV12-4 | CACRSRGSNQPQHF | TGTGCCTGTCGCTCTCGGGGTAGCAATCAGCCCCAGCATTTT
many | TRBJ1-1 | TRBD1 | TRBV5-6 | CASRRQGLNTEAFF | TGTGCCAGCAGGCGACAGGGTCTGAACACTGAAGCTTTCTTT
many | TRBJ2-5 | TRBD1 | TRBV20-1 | CSAREPTGHGGETQYF | TGCAGTGCTAGAGAGCCGACAGGGCACGGAGGAGAGACCCAGTACTTC
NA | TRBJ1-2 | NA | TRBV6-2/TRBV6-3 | CASSYSPGLGTHRYGYTF | TGTGCCAGCAGTTACTCTCCGGGACTGGGGACTCATCGCTATGGCTACACCTTC
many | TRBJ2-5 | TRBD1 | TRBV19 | CASSNRGLGETQYF | TGTGCCAGTAGTAACAGGGGGCTTGGCGAGACCCAGTACTTC
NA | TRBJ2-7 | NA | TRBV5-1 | CASSFGQIPGEQYF | TGCGCCAGCAGCTTCGGACAGATCCCAGGCGAGCAGTACTTC
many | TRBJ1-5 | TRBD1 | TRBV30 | CAWQQGHINQPQHF | TGTGCCTGGCAACAGGGGCACATCAATCAGCCCCAGCATTTT
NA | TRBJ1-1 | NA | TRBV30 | CAWSVGSNTEAFF | TGTGCCTGGAGTGTAGGGTCGAACACTGAAGCTTTCTTT
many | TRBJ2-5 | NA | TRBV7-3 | CASSLMGGETQYF | TGTGCCAGCAGCTTAATGGGGGGAGAGACCCAGTACTTC
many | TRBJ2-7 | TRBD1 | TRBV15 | CATSRDMGQVWVEQYF | TGTGCCACCAGCAGAGATATGGGACAGGTCTGGGTGGAGCAGTACTTC
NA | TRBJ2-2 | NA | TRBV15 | CATSPRTDPLELFF | TGTGCCACCAGCCCCCGGACAGACCCTCTGGAGCTGTTTTTT
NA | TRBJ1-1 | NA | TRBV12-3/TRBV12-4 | CASINLGALNTEAFF | TGTGCCAGCATTAACCTCGGGGCGCTTAACACTGAAGCTTTCTTT
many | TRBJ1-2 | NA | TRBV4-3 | CASSQDLLNNYGYTF | TGCGCCAGCAGCCAAGACCTCCTAAATAACTATGGCTACACCTTC
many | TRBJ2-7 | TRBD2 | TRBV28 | CASRHTSGSGYEQYF | TGTGCCAGCAGACACACTAGCGGGAGCGGCTACGAGCAGTACTTC
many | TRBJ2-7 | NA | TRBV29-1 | CSVEDSEGEQYF | TGCAGCGTTGAAGACTCAGAGGGCGAGCAGTACTTC
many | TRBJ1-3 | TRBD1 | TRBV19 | CASSRQGAGNTIYF | TGTGCCAGTAGTCGACAGGGTGCTGGAAACACCATATATTTT
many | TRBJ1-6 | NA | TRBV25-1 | CASSDDILETLNSPLHF | TGTGCCAGCAGTGATGACATTTTGGAGACCCTTAATTCACCCCTCCACTTT
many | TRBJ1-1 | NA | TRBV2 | CASMGDSNTEAFF | TGTGCCAGCATGGGGGATTCGAACACTGAAGCTTTCTTT
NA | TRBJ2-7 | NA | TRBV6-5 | CASSYFSSGEQYF | TGTGCCAGCAGTTACTTCTCTAGTGGCGAGCAGTACTTC
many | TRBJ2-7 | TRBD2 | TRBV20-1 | CSASELAGLSYEQYF | TGCAGTGCTAGTGAACTAGCGGGACTCTCCTACGAGCAGTACTTC
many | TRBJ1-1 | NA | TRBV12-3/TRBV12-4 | CASSPARSTEAFF | TGTGCCAGCAGTCCCGCCCGGAGCACTGAAGCTTTCTTT
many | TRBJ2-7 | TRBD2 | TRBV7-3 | CASSAGLAGVYEQYF | TGTGCCAGCAGCGCCGGACTAGCGGGAGTCTACGAGCAGTACTTC
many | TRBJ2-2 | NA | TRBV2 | CASKETSAGELFF | TGTGCCAGCAAGGAAACGTCTGCCGGGGAGCTGTTTTTT
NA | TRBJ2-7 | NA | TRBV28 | CASSLGPSSGEQYF | TGTGCCAGCAGTTTAGGGCCGTCCAGCGGCGAGCAGTACTTC
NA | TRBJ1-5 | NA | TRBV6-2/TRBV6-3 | CASSYSHDSNQPQHF | TGTGCCAGCAGTTACTCCCACGATAGCAATCAGCCCCAGCATTTT
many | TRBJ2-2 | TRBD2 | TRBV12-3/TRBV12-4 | CASSLASGRGGELFF | TGTGCCAGCAGTTTAGCTAGCGGGAGGGGAGGGGAGCTGTTTTTT
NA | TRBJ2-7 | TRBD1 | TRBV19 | CASSGWTGGMYEQYF | TGTGCCAGTAGTGGATGGACAGGGGGAATGTACGAGCAGTACTTC
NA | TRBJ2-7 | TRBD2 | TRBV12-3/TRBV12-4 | CASSFRLAGGSYEQYF | TGTGCCAGCAGTTTTCGACTAGCGGGAGGCTCCTACGAGCAGTACTTC
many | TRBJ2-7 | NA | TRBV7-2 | CASSLAGLWTTYEQYF | TGTGCCAGCAGCCTCGCGGGACTCTGGACGACCTACGAGCAGTACTTC
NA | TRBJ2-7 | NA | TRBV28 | CASSSPAGLNYEQYF | TGTGCCAGCAGTTCCCCCGCGGGACTTAACTACGAGCAGTACTTC
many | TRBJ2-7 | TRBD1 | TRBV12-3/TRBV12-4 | CASSGPGGQHYEQYF | TGTGCCAGCAGTGGTCCAGGGGGACAGCATTACGAGCAGTACTTC